The 14 T cell receptor beta chains presented below share a single source sample, sequenced in a study of technical replicates of blood from a handful of donors. TCRdb's copy holds only in-frame clones and misses some; the assay was immunoSEQ multiplex PCR. The sample has 65,000 to 85,000 clones, approximately 96% seen once. Specimen: T cells isolated from PBMCs. The receptors here all came from a human donor in good health.

V is TRBV13 and J is TRBJ2-7; 11 bases fit TRBD2. The CDR3 runs 16 residues. Trimming took 1 base from V and 4 from J; bases not matched to a gene: 6. CDR1 PRHDT and CDR2 FYEKMQ come from the germline V gene (reference sequence). The CDR3 DNA sequence: TGTGCCAGCAGCTTAGTAGCGGGAGGGCCCCGATACGAGCAGTACTTC. It is translated as CASSLVAGGPRYEQYF.

In its sample, this clone was seen once. V usage is TRBV15 and J usage is TRBJ2-3; the D gene is possibly TRBD1 (6 bases). CDR1 and CDR2 (germline): LNHNV, YYDKDF (reference sequence). Trimming stripped 9 bases from V and 5 bases from J, with 18 bases between. This CDR3 region has 14 residues. In DNA form, the CDR3 reads TGTGCCACTTCCTCCTGGGGGCAGAGAGATACGCAGTATTTT. Translated, it gives CATSSWGQRDTQYF.

The rearrangement joins TRBV18 to TRBJ2-7; 11 positions match TRBD1. This CDR3 has 16 residues. Germline V lookup: CDR1 KGHSH, CDR2 LQKENI. V was pared by 3 bases and J by 4 bases, with 8 bases of the junction left unmatched. This CDR3 is CASSPMGQGGAYEQYF. The CDR3 DNA is TGTGCCAGCTCACCCATGGGACAGGGGGGGGCTTACGAGCAGTACTTC.

The genes are TRBV6-1 and TRBJ1-2, with 7 bases that match TRBD1. V lost 6 bases, J lost 4 bases, and 8 bases stayed unmatched. CDR3 length equals 14 residues. Germline CDR1 is MNHNS and CDR2 is SASEGT. CDR3 region: CASRKPGGSYGYTF. For the CDR3, the DNA is TGTGCCAGCAGAAAGCCAGGGGGTTCCTATGGCTACACCTTC.

J is TRBJ2-1 and V is TRBV5-1, with 10 bases lining up with TRBD1. This CDR3 has 15 residues. V was pared by 0 bases and J by 6 bases, with 3 bases of the junction left unmatched. Germline V gene data show CDR1 as SGHRS and CDR2 as YFSETQ. The CDR3 nucleotides are TGCGCCAGCAGCTTGGCTGGGACAGGGGTCAATGAGCAGTTCTTC. Translation gives CASSLAGTGVNEQFF.

The chain employs TRBV6-4 and TRBJ1-2, with a tentative D call TRBD1 (5 bases). V lost 5 bases to trimming and J lost 1 base, with 17 bases between them. Germline assignment: CDR1 MRHNA and CDR2 SNTAGT. The CDR3 extends over 16 amino acids. CDR3 amino acids: CASSSRGGGDNYGYTF. The CDR3 region has the DNA TGTGCCAGCAGTTCTCGAGGCGGGGGTGATAACTATGGCTACACCTTC.

This clone appeared once. V and J are TRBV9 and TRBJ2-2, with a weak D call TRBD2 (5 bases). The CDR3 has 18 amino acids. V dropped 0 bases and J dropped 1 base, with 16 bases sitting between them. Germline CDR1 and CDR2: SGDLS and YYNGEE. The CDR3: CASSVAHRTFLNTGELFF. CDR3 coding DNA: TGTGCCAGCAGCGTAGCACACCGGACTTTCCTGAACACCGGGGAGCTGTTTTTT.

The rearrangement uses TRBV6-6 and TRBJ1-1, with D uncertain. The CDR3 length is 15 residues. Trimming removed 6 bases at V and 1 base at J, with 15 bases between. CDR1 and CDR2 from the germline V gene are MNHNY and SVGAGI (reference sequence). The CDR3 region has the DNA TGTGCCAGCAGCCGCCCTGAGGAATCGAACACTGAAGCTTTCTTT. Residues: CASSRPEESNTEAFF.

The chain joins TRBV7-3 to TRBJ2-1; TRBD1 aligns across 10 bases. Germline V gene lookup returns CDR1 SGHTA and CDR2 FQGTGA. After removal of 4 bases from V and 3 bases from J, the junction contained 3 bases not matched to a gene. The CDR3 is 15 residues long. In nucleotides, the CDR3 is TGTGCCAGCAGCTCGACAGGGGGCAACTACAATGAGCAGTTCTTC. This codes for CASSSTGGNYNEQFF.

V is TRBV7-9 and J is TRBJ2-3; 11 bases map to TRBD1. CDR3 length equals 17 residues. Losses at the gene ends were 6 bases for V and 4 bases for J; bases not matched to a gene: 12. Germline V lookup: CDR1 SEHNR, CDR2 FQNEAQ (reference sequence). In nucleotides, the CDR3 is TGTGCCAGCAGACCCACTTCCGGGACAGGGGGGTCAGATACGCAGTATTTT. Translation: CASRPTSGTGGSDTQYF.

The rearrangement joins TRBV29-1 to TRBJ1-3; D remains unclear. The CDR3 has 13 amino acids. Per germline, CDR1 SQVTM and CDR2 ANQGSEA. V was clipped by 5 bases and J by 3 bases, with 11 bases between them. CDR3: CSVFSISGNTIYF. The CDR3 bases are TGCAGCGTTTTCAGTATCAGTGGAAACACCATATATTTT. Using reference TRBV29-1 and TRBJ1-3 for the parts outside the CDR3, the full variable domain is SAVISQKPSRDICQRGTSLTIQCQVDSQVTMMFWYRQQPGQSLTLIATANQGSEATYESGFVIDKFPISRPNLTFSTLTVSNMSPEDSSIYLCSVFSISGNTIYFGEGSWLTVV.

V and J are TRBV6-5 and TRBJ1-1, with D perhaps TRBD1 (5 bases). Trimming stripped 6 bases from V and 3 bases from J, with 17 bases between. The germline V gene has CDR1 MNHEY and CDR2 SVGAGI. The CDR3 covers 15 residues. This CDR3 is CASSNRRDRYTEAFF. CDR3 nucleotide sequence: TGTGCCAGCAGCAACAGGAGGGATCGATACACTGAAGCTTTCTTT.

V usage is TRBV10-2 and J usage is TRBJ2-7; 8 positions match TRBD1. J gave up 0 bases and V 6 bases, and 4 bases lay outside the gene matches. This CDR3 has 14 residues. Germline V gene lookup returns CDR1 WSHSY and CDR2 SAAADI. The CDR3 is CASRTGAGSYEQYF. CDR3 DNA: TGCGCCAGCAGGACAGGGGCGGGCTCCTACGAGCAGTACTTC.

V is TRBV27 and J is TRBJ2-1; D call uncertain. Germline V gene lookup returns CDR1 MNHEY and CDR2 SMNVEV (reference sequence). The CDR3 loop spans 13 amino acids. Trimming took 5 bases from V and 7 from J, leaving 12 bases between them. CDR3 region: CASSANPRNEQFF. The CDR3, as DNA: TGTGCCAGCAGTGCGAACCCCCGGAATGAGCAGTTCTTC.